The 10 T cell receptor beta chains below come from one sample, sequenced in a study of T cells in narcolepsy. Sequenced by immunoSEQ multiplex PCR; TCRdb stores in-frame clones only, minus some. The table lists about 32,000 clones, around 90% of them singletons. The sequenced sample consisted of CD45RA- memory CD4+ T cells from PBMCs. Receptors were obtained from a human donor with narcolepsy.

This chain links TRBV4-3 with TRBJ1-4; D is possibly TRBD1 (6 bases). The V gene lost 1 base and the J gene lost 7 bases, with 10 bases spanning the gap. The V gene's germline CDR1 is LGHNA and CDR2 YSLEER. The CDR3 runs to 14 residues. The CDR3 sequence: CASSQGGAGEKLFF. The DNA for the CDR3 is TGCGCCAGCAGCCAAGGGGGGGCTGGTGAAAAACTGTTTTTT.

The chain is built from TRBV29-1 and TRBJ2-5, with 7 bases matching TRBD1. The CDR3 consists of 11 residues. From germline, CDR1 is SQVTM and CDR2 ANQGSEA. The trim removed 4 bases at V and 4 bases at J, leaving 0 bases unmatched. The CDR3 DNA follows: TGCAGCGTTGGACAGGGAGAGACCCAGTACTTC. Residues: CSVGQGETQYF. The full variable domain, completed using reference TRBV29-1 and TRBJ2-5, is SAVISQKPSRDICQRGTSLTIQCQVDSQVTMMFWYRQQPGQSLTLIATANQGSEATYESGFVIDKFPISRPNLTFSTLTVSNMSPEDSSIYLCSVGQGETQYFGPGTRLLVL.

The rearrangement uses TRBV6-5 and TRBJ2-7; 10 bases align to TRBD1. CDR1 MNHEY and CDR2 SVGAGI come from the germline V gene. The V and J ends lost 1 base and 5 bases, in that order; junction bases with no gene match: 2. The CDR3 has 14 residues. The CDR3 sequence is CASSYWGTGDEQYF. For the CDR3, the DNA is TGTGCCAGCAGTTACTGGGGGACAGGGGACGAGCAGTACTTC.

The V call is TRBV7-3, the J call TRBJ2-7; 10 bases match TRBD2. Germline-derived CDR1 and CDR2 are SGHTA and FQGTGA. This CDR3 is built from 15 residues. After removal of 5 bases from V and 3 bases from J, the junction contained 7 bases not matched to a gene. CDR3 protein: CASSDPASGSYEQYF. CDR3 in DNA: TGTGCCAGCAGCGACCCGGCTAGCGGGAGCTACGAGCAGTACTTC.

This chain connects TRBV4-3 to TRBJ2-7; a weak D match, TRBD2 (7 bases). This CDR3 spans 15 amino acids. Germline-derived CDR1 and CDR2 are LGHNA and YSLEER. V was trimmed by 0 bases and J by 6 bases, leaving 15 bases between them. CDR3 in amino acids: CASSQELAGAGEQYF. DNA of the CDR3: TGCGCCAGCAGCCAAGAGTTGGCGGGGGCAGGCGAGCAGTACTTC.

V usage is TRBV30 and J usage is TRBJ1-3; 9 bases are shared with TRBD1. V dropped 2 bases and J dropped 3; count of bases not matched to a gene: 2. The CDR3 is 14 residues long. Germline V gives CDR1 GTSNPN, CDR2 SVGIG (reference sequence). CDR3: CAWSPTGGGNTIYF. CDR3 DNA sequence: TGTGCCTGGAGTCCGACAGGGGGTGGAAACACCATATATTTT.

As DNA, the CDR3 is TGTGCCAGCAGCTTGGGGGACCGCTCCTACAATGAGCAGTTCTTC. This encodes CASSLGDRSYNEQFF. The chain joins TRBV7-8 to TRBJ2-1; D might be TRBD1 or TRBD2, each matching 5 bases. CDR1 and CDR2 (germline): SGHVS, FQNEAQ. There are 15 residues in the CDR3. The germline V and J ends were trimmed by 3 bases and 0 bases, with 9 bases remaining between them.

Turning to this clone: Other DNA variants within this sample encode the same CDR3. This chain joins TRBV28 and TRBJ1-5; D is perhaps TRBD1 (5 bases). Trimming shortened V by 2 bases and J by 7 bases, and 18 bases separated the two germline ends. CDR1 and CDR2 from the germline V gene are MDHEN and SYDVKM. There are 16 residues in the CDR3. The CDR3 DNA reads TGTGCCAGCAGTTTAAGTCAACCAGGGAAGGGGCAGCCCCAGCATTTT. This encodes CASSLSQPGKGQPQHF.

This chain connects TRBV7-2 to TRBJ2-1; D is perhaps TRBD2 (5 bases). V was cut by 5 bases and J by 2 bases, with 16 bases left in between. The CDR3 has 16 residues. The germline V gene encodes CDR1 SGHTA and CDR2 FQGNSA. CDR3: CASSLTASGTYNEQFF. The DNA of the CDR3 is TGTGCCAGCAGCCTCACCGCGTCCGGGACCTACAATGAGCAGTTCTTC.

This chain's CDR3 is CAWRGQGISYEQYF. CDR3 coding DNA: TGTGCCTGGAGAGGACAGGGCATCTCCTACGAGCAGTACTTC. The rearrangement links TRBV30 to TRBJ2-7; the match to TRBD1 covers 8 bases. Trimming removed 3 bases from V and 0 bases from J; junction bases left unmatched: 4. Germline V gene sequence: CDR1 GTSNPN, CDR2 SVGIG (reference sequence). This CDR3 spans 14 amino acids.